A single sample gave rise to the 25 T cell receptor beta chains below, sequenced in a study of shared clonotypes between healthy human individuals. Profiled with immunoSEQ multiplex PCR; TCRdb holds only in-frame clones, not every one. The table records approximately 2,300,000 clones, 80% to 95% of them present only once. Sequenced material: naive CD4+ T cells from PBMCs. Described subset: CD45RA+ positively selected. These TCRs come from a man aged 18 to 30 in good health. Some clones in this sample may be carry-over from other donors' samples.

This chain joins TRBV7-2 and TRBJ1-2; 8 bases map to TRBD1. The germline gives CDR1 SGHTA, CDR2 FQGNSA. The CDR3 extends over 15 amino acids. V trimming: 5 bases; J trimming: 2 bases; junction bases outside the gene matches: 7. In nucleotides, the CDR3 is TGTGCCAGCAGCAAAGGACAGGGCTGGAACTATGGCTACACCTTC. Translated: CASSKGQGWNYGYTF.

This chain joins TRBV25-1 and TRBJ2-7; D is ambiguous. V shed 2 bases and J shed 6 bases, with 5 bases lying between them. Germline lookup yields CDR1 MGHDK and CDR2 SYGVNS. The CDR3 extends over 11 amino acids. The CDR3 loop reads CASSERLEQYF. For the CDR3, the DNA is TGTGCCAGCAGTGAACGTCTCGAGCAGTACTTC.

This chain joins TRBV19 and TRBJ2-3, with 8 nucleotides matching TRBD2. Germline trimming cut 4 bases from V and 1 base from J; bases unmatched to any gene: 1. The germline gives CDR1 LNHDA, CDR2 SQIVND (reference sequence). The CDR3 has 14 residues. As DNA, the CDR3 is TGTGCCAGTAGTAGGGGACTAGGCACAGATACGCAGTATTTT. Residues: CASSRGLGTDTQYF.

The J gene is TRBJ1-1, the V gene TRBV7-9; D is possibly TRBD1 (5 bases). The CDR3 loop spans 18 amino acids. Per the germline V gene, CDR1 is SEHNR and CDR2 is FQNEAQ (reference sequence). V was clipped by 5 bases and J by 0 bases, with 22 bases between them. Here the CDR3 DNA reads TGTGCCAGCAGCCCAGGGTCTCGGGATCTCCAGATGAACACTGAAGCTTTCTTT. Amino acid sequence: CASSPGSRDLQMNTEAFF.

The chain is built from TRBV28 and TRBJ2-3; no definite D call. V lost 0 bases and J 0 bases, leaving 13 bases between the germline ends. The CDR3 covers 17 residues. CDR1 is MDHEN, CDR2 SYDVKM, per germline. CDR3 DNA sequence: TGTGCCAGCAGTTTATGGTCCGCGCGGTCTAGCACAGATACGCAGTATTTT. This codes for CASSLWSARSSTDTQYF.

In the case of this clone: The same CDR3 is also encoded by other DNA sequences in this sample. DNA for the CDR3: TGTGCCAGCAGTGAAGACAGGAGCTCCTACGAGCAGTACTTC. Its protein product is CASSEDRSSYEQYF. The chain links TRBV2 to TRBJ2-7, with D possibly being TRBD1 (5 bases). The CDR3 contains 14 residues. CDR1 SNHLY and CDR2 FYNNEI come from the germline V gene. Trimming removed 1 base at V and 0 bases at J, with 7 bases between.

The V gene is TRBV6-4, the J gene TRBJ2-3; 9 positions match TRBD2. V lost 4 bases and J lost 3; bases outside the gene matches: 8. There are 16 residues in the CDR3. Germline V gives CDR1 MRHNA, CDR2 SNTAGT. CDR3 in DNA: TGTGCCAGCAGTGCCCTACCGGGACTAGCAACAGATACGCAGTATTTT. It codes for CASSALPGLATDTQYF.

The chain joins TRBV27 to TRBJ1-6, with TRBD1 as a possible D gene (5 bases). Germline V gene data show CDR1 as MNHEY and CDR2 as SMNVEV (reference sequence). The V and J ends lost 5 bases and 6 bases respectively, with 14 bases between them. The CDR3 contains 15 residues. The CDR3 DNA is TGTGCCAGCAGTCTAAAGGGGTTGTCTAATTCACCCCTCCACTTT. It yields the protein CASSLKGLSNSPLHF.

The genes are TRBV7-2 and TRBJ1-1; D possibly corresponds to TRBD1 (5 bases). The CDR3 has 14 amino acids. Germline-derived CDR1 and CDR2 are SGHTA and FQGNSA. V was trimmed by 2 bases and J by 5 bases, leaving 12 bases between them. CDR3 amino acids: CASSLLGESTEAFF. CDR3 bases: TGTGCCAGCAGCTTATTGGGGGAGAGTACTGAAGCTTTCTTT.

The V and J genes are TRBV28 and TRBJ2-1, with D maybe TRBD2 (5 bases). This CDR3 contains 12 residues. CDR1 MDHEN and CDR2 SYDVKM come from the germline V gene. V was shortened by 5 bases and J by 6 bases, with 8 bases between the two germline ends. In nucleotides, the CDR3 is TGTGCCAGCAGTACTAGTGGCAATGAGCAGTTCTTC. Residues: CASSTSGNEQFF.

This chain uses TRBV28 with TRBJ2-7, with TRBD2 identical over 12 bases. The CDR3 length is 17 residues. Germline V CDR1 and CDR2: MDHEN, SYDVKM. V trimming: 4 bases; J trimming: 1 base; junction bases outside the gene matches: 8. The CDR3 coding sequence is TGTGCCAGCAGTTACCATCCCGGGACTAGCGGGTCCTACGAGCAGTACTTC. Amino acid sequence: CASSYHPGTSGSYEQYF.

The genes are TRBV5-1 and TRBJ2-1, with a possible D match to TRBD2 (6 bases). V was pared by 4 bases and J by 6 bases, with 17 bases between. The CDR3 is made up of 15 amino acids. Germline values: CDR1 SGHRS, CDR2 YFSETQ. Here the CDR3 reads CASSQRMRDSNEQFF. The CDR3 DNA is TGCGCCAGCAGCCAACGCATGCGGGATAGCAATGAGCAGTTCTTC.

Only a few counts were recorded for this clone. This chain's CDR3 is CASSVQGVQPQHF. In DNA form, the CDR3 reads TGTGCCAGCAGTGTGCAGGGCGTCCAGCCCCAGCATTTT. The V and J genes are TRBV2 and TRBJ1-5, with D maybe TRBD1 (5 bases). Germline loops: CDR1 SNHLY, CDR2 FYNNEI. V lost 4 bases to trimming and J lost 7 bases, with 11 bases between them. There are 13 residues in the CDR3.

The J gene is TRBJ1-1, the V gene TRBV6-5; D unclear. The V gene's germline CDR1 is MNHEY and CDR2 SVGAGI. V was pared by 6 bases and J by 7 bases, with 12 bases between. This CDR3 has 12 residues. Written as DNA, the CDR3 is TGTGCCAGCAGCCGAACCGGGGTTGAAGCTTTCTTT. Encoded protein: CASSRTGVEAFF.

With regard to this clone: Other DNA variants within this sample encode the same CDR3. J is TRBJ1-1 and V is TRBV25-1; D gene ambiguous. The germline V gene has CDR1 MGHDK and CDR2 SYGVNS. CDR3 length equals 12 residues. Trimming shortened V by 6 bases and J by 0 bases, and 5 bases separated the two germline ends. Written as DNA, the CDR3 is TGTGCCAGCAGGGGTATGAACACTGAAGCTTTCTTT. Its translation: CASRGMNTEAFF.

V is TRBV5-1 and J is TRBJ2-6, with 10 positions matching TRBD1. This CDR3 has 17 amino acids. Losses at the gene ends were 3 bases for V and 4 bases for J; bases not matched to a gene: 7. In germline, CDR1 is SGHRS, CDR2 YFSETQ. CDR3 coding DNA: TGCGCCAGCAGCTCGTGGACAGGGGGTGCCGGGGCCAACGTCCTGACTTTC. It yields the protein CASSSWTGGAGANVLTF.

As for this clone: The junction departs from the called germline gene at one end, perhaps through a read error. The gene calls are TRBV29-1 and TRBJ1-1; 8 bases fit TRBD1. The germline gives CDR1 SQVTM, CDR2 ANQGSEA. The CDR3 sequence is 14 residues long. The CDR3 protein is CSVAQTGVNTEASF. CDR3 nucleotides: TGCAGCGTGGCCCAGACAGGGGTGAACACTGAAGCTTCCTTT. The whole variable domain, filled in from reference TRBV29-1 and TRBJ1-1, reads SAVISQKPSRDICQRGTSLTIQCQVDSQVTMMFWYRQQPGQSLTLIATANQGSEATYESGFVIDKFPISRPNLTFSTLTVSNMSPEDSSIYLCSVAQTGVNTEASFGQGTRLTVV.

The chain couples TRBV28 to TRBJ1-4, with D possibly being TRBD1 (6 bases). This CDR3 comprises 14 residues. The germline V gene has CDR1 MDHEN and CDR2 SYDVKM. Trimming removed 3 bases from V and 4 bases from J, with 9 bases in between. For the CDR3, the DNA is TGTGCCAGCAGTTTTGGACAGTTTAATGAAAAACTGTTTTTT. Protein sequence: CASSFGQFNEKLFF.

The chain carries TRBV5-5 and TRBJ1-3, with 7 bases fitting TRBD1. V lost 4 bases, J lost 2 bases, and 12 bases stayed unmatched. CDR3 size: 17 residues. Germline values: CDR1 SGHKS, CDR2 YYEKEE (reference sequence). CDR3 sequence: CASSMEDRALPGNTIYF. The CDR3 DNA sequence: TGTGCCAGCAGCATGGAAGACAGGGCGCTACCTGGAAACACCATATATTTT.

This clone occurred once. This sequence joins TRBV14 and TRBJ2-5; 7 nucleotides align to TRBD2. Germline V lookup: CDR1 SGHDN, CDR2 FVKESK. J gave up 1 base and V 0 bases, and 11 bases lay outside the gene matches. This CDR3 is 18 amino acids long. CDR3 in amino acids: CASSQDVRREGLQETQYF. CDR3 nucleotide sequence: TGTGCCAGCAGCCAAGATGTACGCAGGGAGGGCCTCCAAGAGACCCAGTACTTC.

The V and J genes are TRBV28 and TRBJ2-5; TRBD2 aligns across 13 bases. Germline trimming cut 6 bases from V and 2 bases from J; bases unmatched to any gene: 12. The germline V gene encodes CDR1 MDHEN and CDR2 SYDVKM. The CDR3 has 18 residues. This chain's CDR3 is CASRGLAGRSARQETQYF. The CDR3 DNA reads TGTGCCAGCAGGGGACTAGCGGGAAGATCGGCGCGGCAAGAGACCCAGTACTTC.

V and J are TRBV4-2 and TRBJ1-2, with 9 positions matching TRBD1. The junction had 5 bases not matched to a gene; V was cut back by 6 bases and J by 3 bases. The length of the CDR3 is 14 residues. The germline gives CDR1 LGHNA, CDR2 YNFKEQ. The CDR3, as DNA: TGTGCCAGCAGAAAGACAGGGGGAGACTATGGCTACACCTTC. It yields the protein CASRKTGGDYGYTF.

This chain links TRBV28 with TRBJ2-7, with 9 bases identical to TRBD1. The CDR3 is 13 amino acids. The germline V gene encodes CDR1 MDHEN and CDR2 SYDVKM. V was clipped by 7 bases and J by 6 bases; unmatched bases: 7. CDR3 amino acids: CASTPGQGGEQYF. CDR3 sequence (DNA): TGTGCCAGCACTCCGGGACAGGGAGGCGAGCAGTACTTC.

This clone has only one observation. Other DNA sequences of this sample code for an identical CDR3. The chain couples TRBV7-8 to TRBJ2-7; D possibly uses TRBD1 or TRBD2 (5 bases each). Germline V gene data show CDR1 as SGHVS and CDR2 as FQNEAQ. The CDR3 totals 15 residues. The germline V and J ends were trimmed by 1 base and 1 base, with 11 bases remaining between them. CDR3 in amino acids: CASSLGGKGSYEQYF. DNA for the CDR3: TGTGCCAGCAGCTTAGGAGGGAAGGGGTCCTACGAGCAGTACTTC.

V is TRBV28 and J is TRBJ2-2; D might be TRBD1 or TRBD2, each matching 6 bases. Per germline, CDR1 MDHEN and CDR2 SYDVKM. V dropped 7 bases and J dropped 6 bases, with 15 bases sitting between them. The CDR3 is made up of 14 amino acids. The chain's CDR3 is CASITGAISGELFF. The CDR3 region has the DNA TGTGCCAGCATCACGGGGGCGATATCCGGGGAGCTGTTTTTT.